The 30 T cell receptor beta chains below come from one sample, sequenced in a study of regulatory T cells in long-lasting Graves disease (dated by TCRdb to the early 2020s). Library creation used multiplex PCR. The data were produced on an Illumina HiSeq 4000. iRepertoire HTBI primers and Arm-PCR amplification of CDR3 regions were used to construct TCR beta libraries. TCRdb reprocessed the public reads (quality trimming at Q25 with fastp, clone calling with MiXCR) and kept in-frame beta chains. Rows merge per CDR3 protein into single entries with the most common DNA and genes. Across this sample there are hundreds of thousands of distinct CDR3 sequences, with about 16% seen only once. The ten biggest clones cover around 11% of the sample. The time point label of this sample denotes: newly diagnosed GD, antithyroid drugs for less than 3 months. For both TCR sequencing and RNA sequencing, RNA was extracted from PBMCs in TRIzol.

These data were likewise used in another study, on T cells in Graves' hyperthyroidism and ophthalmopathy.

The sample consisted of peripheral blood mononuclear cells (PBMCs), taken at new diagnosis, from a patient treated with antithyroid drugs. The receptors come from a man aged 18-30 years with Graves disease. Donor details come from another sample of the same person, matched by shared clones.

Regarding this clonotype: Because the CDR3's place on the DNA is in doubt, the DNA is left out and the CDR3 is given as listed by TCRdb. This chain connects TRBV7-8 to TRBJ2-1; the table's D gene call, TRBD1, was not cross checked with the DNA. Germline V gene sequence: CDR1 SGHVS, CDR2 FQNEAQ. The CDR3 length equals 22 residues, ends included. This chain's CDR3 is CASSLATAGGMSEQYFGPGQFF.

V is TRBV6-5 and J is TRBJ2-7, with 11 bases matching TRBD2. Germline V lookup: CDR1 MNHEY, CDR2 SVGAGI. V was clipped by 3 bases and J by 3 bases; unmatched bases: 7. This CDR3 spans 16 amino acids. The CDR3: CASSYSGTSGFYEQYF. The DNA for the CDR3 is TGTGCCAGCAGTTATTCCGGGACTAGCGGATTCTACGAGCAGTACTTC.

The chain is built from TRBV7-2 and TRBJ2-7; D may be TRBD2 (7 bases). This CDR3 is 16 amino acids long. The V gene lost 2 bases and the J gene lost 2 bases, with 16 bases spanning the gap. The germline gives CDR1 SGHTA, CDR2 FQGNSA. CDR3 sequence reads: CASSLNAGAPTYEQYF. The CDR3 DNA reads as TGTGCCAGCAGCTTAAATGCGGGGGCCCCCACCTACGAGCAGTACTTC.

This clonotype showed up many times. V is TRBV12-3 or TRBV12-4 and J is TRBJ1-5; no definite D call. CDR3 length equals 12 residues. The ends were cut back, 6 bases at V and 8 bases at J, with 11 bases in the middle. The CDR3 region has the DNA TGTGCCAGCAGCCCTTCGTCGGAGCCCCAGCATTTT. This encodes CASSPSSEPQHF.

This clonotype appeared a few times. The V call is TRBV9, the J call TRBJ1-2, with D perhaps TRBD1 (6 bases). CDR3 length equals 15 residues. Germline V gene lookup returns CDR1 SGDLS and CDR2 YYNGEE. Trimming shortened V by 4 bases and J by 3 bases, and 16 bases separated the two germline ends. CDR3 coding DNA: TGTGCCAGCAGCCCCCTGGCAGGGGAGTACTATGGCTACACCTTC. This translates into CASSPLAGEYYGYTF.

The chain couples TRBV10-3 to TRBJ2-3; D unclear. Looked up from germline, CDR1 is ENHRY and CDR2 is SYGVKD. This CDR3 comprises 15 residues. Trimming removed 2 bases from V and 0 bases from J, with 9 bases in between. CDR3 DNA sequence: TGTGCCATCAGTGAGGGGGTCACTAGCACAGATACGCAGTATTTT. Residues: CAISEGVTSTDTQYF.

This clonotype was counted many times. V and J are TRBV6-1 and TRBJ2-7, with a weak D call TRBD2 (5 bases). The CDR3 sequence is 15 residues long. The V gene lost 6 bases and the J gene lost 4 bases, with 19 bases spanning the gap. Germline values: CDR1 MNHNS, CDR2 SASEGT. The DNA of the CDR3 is TGTGCCAGCAGCTGGGGAATGGAGGCCAGGTACGAGCAGTACTTC. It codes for CASSWGMEARYEQYF.

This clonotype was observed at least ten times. CDR3 loop: CASSLRVDYGYTF. The DNA of the CDR3 is TGTGCCAGCAGTTTGAGGGTTGACTATGGCTACACCTTC. The gene calls are TRBV28 and TRBJ1-2; D ambiguous. The ends were cut back, 3 bases at V and 3 bases at J, with 8 bases in the middle. From germline, CDR1 is MDHEN and CDR2 SYDVKM. This CDR3 contains 13 residues.

The CDR3 nucleotides read TGTGCCAGCATCCTGGAGGGGACACCCACATACGAGCAGTACTTC. Translating gives CASILEGTPTYEQYF. The V gene is TRBV2, the J gene TRBJ2-7; the D gene could be TRBD1 or TRBD2 (6 bases each). The germline V and J ends were trimmed by 7 bases and 4 bases, with 20 bases remaining between them. CDR3 length equals 15 residues. The V gene's germline CDR1 is SNHLY and CDR2 FYNNEI.

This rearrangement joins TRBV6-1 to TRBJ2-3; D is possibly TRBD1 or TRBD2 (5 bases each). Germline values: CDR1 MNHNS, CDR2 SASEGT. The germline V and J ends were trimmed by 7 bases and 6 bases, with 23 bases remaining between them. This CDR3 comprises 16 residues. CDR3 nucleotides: TGTGCCAGCATCCATGGTCTTTGGGGAGAGGGGGATACGCAGTATTTT. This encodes CASIHGLWGEGDTQYF.

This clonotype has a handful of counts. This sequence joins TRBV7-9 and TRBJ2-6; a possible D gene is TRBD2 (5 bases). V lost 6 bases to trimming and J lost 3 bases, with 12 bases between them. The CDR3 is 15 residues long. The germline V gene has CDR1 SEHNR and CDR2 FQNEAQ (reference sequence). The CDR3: CASRGTSNGANVLTF. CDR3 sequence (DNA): TGTGCCAGCAGGGGAACTAGTAATGGGGCCAACGTCCTGACTTTC. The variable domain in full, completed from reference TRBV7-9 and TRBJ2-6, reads DTGVSQNPRHKITKRGQNVTFRCDPISEHNRLYWYRQTLGQGPEFLTYFQNEAQLEKSRLLSDRFSAERPKGSFSTLEIQRTEQGDSAMYLCASRGTSNGANVLTFGAGSRLTVL.

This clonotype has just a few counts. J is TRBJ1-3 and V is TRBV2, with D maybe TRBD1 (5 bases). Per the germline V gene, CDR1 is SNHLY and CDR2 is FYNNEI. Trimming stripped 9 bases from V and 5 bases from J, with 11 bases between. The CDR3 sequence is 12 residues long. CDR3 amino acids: CASTMDRNTIYF. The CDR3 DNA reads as TGTGCCAGTACCATGGACAGAAACACCATATATTTT.

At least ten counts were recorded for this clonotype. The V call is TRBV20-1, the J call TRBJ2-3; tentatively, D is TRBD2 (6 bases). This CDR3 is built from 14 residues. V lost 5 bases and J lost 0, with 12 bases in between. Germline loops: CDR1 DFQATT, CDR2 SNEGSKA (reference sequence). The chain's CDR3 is CSARGEYSTDTQYF. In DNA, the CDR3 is TGCAGTGCTCGCGGGGAGTATAGCACAGATACGCAGTATTTT.

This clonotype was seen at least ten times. The DNA for the CDR3 is TGTGCTTCCCGGAGGGGGGGTACGAATGAGCAGTTCTTC. Protein sequence: CASRRGGTNEQFF. V is TRBV27 and J is TRBJ2-1; D might be TRBD2 (7 bases). Germline V gene sequence: CDR1 MNHEY, CDR2 SMNVEV (reference sequence). The CDR3 has 13 residues.

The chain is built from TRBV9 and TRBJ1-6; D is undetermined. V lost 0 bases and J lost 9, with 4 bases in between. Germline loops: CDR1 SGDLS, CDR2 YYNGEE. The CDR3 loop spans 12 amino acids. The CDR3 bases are TGTGCCAGCAGCGTAGTTGGTTCACCCCTCCACTTT. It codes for CASSVVGSPLHF.

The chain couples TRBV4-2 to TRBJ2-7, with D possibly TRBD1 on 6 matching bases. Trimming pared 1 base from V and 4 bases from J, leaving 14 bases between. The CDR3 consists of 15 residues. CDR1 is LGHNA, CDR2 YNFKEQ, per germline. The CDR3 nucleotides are TGTGCCAGCAGCCAAGTCGGCCAGGGGCCATACGAGCAGTACTTC. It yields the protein CASSQVGQGPYEQYF.

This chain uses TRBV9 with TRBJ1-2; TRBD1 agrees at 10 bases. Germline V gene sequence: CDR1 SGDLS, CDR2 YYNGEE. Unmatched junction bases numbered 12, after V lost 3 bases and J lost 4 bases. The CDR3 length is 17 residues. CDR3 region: CASSAGWGQGTSYGYTF. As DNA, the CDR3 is TGTGCCAGCAGCGCCGGGTGGGGACAGGGGACGAGCTATGGCTACACCTTC. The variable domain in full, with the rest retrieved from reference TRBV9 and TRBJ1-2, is DSGVTQTPKHLITATGQRVTLRCSPRSGDLSVYWYQQSLDQGLQFLIQYYNGEERAKGNILERFSAQQFPDLHSELNLSSLELGDSALYFCASSAGWGQGTSYGYTFGSGTRLTVV.

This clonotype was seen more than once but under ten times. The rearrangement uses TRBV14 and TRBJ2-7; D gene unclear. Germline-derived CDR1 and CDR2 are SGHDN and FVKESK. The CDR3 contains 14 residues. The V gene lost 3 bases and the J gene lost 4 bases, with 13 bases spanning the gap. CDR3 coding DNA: TGTGCCAGCAGCCAGAGAGCTTTAGGATACGAGCAGTACTTC. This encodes CASSQRALGYEQYF.

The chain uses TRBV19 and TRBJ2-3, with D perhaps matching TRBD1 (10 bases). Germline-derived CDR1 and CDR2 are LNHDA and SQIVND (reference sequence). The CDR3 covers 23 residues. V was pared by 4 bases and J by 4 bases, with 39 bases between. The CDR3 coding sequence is TGTGCCAGTAGTACCGGGACAGGGGACGCAATCTCGGCTACGCGGGAGGGAGCAGATACGCAGTATTTT. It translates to CASSTGTGDAISATREGADTQYF.

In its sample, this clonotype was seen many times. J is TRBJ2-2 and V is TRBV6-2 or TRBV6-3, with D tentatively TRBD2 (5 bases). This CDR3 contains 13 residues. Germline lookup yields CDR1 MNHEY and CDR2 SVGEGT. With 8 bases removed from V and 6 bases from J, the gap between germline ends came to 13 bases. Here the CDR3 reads CASGGLSAGELFF. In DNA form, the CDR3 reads TGTGCCAGCGGTGGACTTTCTGCCGGGGAGCTGTTTTTT.

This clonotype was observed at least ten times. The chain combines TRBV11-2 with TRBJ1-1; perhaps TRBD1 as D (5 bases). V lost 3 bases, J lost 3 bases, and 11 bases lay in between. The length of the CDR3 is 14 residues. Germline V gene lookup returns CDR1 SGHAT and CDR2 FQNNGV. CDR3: CASSFIGVDTEAFF. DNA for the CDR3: TGTGCCAGCAGCTTTATAGGGGTAGACACTGAAGCTTTCTTT.

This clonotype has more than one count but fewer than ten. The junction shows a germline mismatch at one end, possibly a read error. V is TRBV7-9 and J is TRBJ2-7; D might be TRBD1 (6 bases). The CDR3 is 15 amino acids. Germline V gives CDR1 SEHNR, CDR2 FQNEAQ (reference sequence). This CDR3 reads CASSQVDSGAYEQYF. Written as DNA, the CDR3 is TGCGCCAGCAGCCAAGTGGACTCAGGGGCCTACGAGCAGTACTTC. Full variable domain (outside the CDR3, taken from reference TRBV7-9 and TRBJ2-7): DTGVSQNPRHKITKRGQNVTFRCDPISEHNRLYWYRQTLGQGPEFLTYFQNEAQLEKSRLLSDRFSAERPKGSFSTLEIQRTEQGDSAMYLCASSQVDSGAYEQYFGPGTRLTVT.

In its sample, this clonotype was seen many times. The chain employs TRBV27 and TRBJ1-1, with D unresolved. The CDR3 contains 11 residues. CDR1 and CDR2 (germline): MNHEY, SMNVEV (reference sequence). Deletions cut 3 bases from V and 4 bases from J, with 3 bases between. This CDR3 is CASSFGTEAFF. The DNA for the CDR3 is TGTGCCAGCAGTTTCGGCACTGAAGCTTTCTTT.

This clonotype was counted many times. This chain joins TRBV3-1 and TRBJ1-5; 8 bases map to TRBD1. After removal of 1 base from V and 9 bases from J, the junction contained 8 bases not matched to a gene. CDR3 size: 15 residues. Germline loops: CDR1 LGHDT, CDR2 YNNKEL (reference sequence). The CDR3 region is CASSQGTGNGGPQHF. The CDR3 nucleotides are TGTGCCAGCAGCCAAGGGACAGGGAACGGCGGGCCCCAGCATTTT.

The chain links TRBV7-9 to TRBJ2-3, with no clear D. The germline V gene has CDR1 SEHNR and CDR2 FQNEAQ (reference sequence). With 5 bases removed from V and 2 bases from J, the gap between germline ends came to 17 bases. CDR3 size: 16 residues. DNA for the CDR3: TGTGCCAGCAGCCTCAGACCAGCCCTACTCACAGATACGCAGTATTTT. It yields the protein CASSLRPALLTDTQYF.

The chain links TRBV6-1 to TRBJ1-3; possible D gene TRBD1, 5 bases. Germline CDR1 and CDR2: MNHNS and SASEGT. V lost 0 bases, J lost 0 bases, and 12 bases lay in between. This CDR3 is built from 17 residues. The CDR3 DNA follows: TGTGCCAGCAGTGAAGCGCGGGACGGAGACTCTGGAAACACCATATATTTT. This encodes CASSEARDGDSGNTIYF.

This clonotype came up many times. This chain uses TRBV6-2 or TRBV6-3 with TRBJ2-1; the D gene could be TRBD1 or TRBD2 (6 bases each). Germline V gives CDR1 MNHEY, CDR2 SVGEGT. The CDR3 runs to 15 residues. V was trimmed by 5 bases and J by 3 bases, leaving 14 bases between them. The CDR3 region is CASSQGTSFYNEQFF. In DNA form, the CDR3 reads TGTGCCAGCAGTCAGGGGACTTCCTTCTACAATGAGCAGTTCTTC.

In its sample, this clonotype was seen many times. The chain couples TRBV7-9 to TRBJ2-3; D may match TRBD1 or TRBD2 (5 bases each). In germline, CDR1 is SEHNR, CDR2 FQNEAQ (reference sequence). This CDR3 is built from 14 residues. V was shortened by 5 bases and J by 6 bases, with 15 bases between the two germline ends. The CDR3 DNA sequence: TGTGCCAGCAGCGTTTTGGGGGTCGCGGATACGCAGTATTTT. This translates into CASSVLGVADTQYF.

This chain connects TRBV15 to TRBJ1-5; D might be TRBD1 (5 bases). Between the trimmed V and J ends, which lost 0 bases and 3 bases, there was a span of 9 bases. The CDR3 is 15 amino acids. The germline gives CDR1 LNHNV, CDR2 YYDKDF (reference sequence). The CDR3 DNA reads TGTGCCACCAGCAGAGATCTAGGGGTCAATCAGCCCCAGCATTTT. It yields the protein CATSRDLGVNQPQHF.

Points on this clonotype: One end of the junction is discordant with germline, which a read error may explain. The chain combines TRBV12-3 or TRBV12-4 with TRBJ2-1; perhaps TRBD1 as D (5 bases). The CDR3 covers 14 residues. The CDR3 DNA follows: TGTGCCAGCAGGCAAGTGGGGCGGATCAATGCGCAGTTCTTC. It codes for CASRQVGRINAQFF.